The TCR beta chain described here comes from a study of blood T cell repertoires in COVID-19. Study information: The samples span acute and convalescent COVID-19 from the United States, Italy and Spain. Nucleic acid was either cDNA or gDNA, and it came from T cells, B-cell-depleted T cells, or PBMCs.

Trimming cost V 4 bases and J 4 bases, with 10 bases left between them. Germline V gives CDR1 MGHDK, CDR2 SYGVNS. The CDR3 sequence is 14 residues long. Original processing notes: Estimation of nucleated cell counts relied on the amplification of reference gene primers. TCRdb's copy holds only in-frame clones and misses some; the assay was immunoSEQ multiplex PCR. D and trimming were read from the DNA, whereas the V and J calls and clone size are those reported in that table. The data contain 68,000 or so clones, 70% to 80% of them singletons. This sequence joins TRBV25-1 and TRBJ2-2; possible D gene TRBD1, 5 bases. Material: peripheral blood. This sequence originates from a human donor in a cohort sampled during active COVID-19. CDR3 nucleotides: TGTGCCAGCAGTGCCGTTAGGGGCACCGGGGAGCTGTTTTTT. Its protein product is CASSAVRGTGELFF.